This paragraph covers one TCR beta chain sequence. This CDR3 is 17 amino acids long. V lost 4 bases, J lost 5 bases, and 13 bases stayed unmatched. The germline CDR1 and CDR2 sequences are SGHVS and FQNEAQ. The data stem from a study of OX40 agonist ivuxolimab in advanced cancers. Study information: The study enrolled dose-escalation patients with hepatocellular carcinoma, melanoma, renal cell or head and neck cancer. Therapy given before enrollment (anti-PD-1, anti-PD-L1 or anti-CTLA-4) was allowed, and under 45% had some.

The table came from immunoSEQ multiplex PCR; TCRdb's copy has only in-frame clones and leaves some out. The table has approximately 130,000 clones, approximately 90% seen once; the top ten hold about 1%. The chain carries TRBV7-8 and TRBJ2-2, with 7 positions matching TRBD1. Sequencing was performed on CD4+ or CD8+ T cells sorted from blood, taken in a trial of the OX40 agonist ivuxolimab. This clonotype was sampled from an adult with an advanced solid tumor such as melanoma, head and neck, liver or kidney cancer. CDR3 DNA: TGTGCCAGCAGCTCCCACCGACAGGGCCCGGGGACCGGGGAGCTGTTTTTT. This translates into CASSSHRQGPGTGELFF.